These 21 T cell receptor beta chains originate from one sample sequenced in a study of T-cell reconstitution after alpha-beta-depleted transplantation in children. Using unique molecular identifiers, the investigators prepared the TCRbeta library. TCRdb passed the PCR reads through MiXCR, listing each CDR3 protein once. The sample holds hundreds of thousands of distinct CDR3 sequences, roughly a tenth seen once. The specimen comprised PBMCs, sampled before TCRalphabeta/CD19-depleted stem cell transplant. The source is a child aged 2-15 years with inherited bone marrow failure, due to receive a stem cell transplant.

V is TRBV7-2 and J is TRBJ2-1, with D possibly TRBD1 on 5 matching bases. The CDR3 is 15 residues long. Looked up from germline, CDR1 is SGHTA and CDR2 is FQGNSA. V lost 2 bases to trimming and J lost 0 bases, with 8 bases between them. CDR3 amino acids: CASSLRTRSYNEQFF. The DNA for the CDR3 is TGTGCCAGCAGCTTAAGGACACGCTCCTACAATGAGCAGTTCTTC.

This rearrangement joins TRBV5-1 to TRBJ2-5, with 13 bases that match TRBD2. CDR1 and CDR2 (germline): SGHRS, YFSETQ. V was pared by 4 bases and J by 2 bases, with 5 bases of the junction left unmatched. The CDR3 covers 16 residues. CDR3 in amino acids: CASSLGTSGTQETQYF. As DNA, the CDR3 is TGCGCCAGCAGCCTCGGGACTAGCGGGACGCAAGAGACCCAGTACTTC. Based on the CDR3 plus reference TRBV5-1 and TRBJ2-5, the full variable domain is KAGVTQTPRYLIKTRGQQVTLSCSPISGHRSVSWYQQTPGQGLQFLFEYFSETQRNKGNFPGRFSGRQFSNSRSEMNVSTLELGDSALYLCASSLGTSGTQETQYFGPGTRLLVL.

In its sample, this clonotype was seen a few times. The CDR3 protein is CASSLVTSGVHPNEQFF. DNA for the CDR3: TGCGCCAGCAGCTTGGTGACTAGCGGGGTTCATCCCAATGAGCAGTTCTTC. The chain carries TRBV5-1 and TRBJ2-1, with 11 nucleotides matching TRBD2. The CDR3 has 17 residues. Germline CDR1 and CDR2: SGHRS and YFSETQ. After removal of 0 bases from V and 6 bases from J, the junction contained 8 bases not matched to a gene.

This clonotype was seen repeatedly, ten times or more. The chain uses TRBV12-3 or TRBV12-4 and TRBJ2-7; a weak D match, TRBD1 (5 bases). This CDR3 spans 14 amino acids. V lost 5 bases and J lost 0, with 11 bases in between. The CDR3 reads CASSHTDISYEQYF. Written as DNA, the CDR3 is TGTGCCAGCAGTCACACGGACATCTCCTACGAGCAGTACTTC.

J is TRBJ2-3 and V is TRBV7-2; TRBD1 might be the D (6 bases). The length of the CDR3 is 16 residues. Germline-derived CDR1 and CDR2 are SGHTA and FQGNSA. Trimming left V 5 bases short and J 5 bases short, with 20 bases between. CDR3 amino acids: CASSPTFQGIRDTQYF. CDR3 DNA sequence: TGTGCCAGCAGCCCCACTTTCCAGGGGATTCGAGATACGCAGTATTTT.

This sequence joins TRBV7-9 and TRBJ2-5; 12 bases match TRBD2. Unmatched junction bases numbered 10, after V lost 5 bases and J lost 9 bases. Germline V gives CDR1 SEHNR, CDR2 FQNEAQ (reference sequence). This CDR3 contains 15 residues. CDR3 nucleotide sequence: TGTGCCAGCAGCGACGCGGGGCTAGCGGGAGGGCCCCAGTACTTC. It yields the protein CASSDAGLAGGPQYF.

This clonotype was counted ten times or more. The genes are TRBV5-1 and TRBJ2-3; the D gene could be TRBD1 or TRBD2 (5 bases each). The length of the CDR3 is 16 residues. CDR1 SGHRS and CDR2 YFSETQ come from the germline V gene. Trimming removed 1 base at V and 0 bases at J, with 12 bases between. CDR3 DNA: TGCGCCAGCAGCTTGTCGGGGCAGCCTAGCACAGATACGCAGTATTTT. Protein: CASSLSGQPSTDTQYF.

This clonotype was found many times. The chain carries TRBV6-1 and TRBJ2-7; TRBD2 matches 8 bases. CDR3 length equals 13 residues. Germline CDR1 MNHNS, CDR2 SASEGT. Trimming at V came to 6 bases and at J to 2 bases, leaving 3 bases not matched to a gene. CDR3 region: CASSRAGAYEQYF. In DNA form, the CDR3 reads TGTGCCAGCAGCCGAGCGGGGGCCTACGAGCAGTACTTC.

This clonotype was counted at least ten times. The chain employs TRBV27 and TRBJ1-4; D is perhaps TRBD1 (5 bases). Germline V CDR1 and CDR2: MNHEY, SMNVEV (reference sequence). This CDR3 contains 14 residues. V was trimmed by 2 bases and J by 7 bases, leaving 11 bases between them. The CDR3: CASSLLGVSEKLFF. As DNA, the CDR3 is TGTGCCAGCAGTTTACTGGGGGTCAGTGAAAAACTGTTTTTT.

The chain uses TRBV30 and TRBJ2-3; 7 bases align to TRBD1. With 1 base clipped from V and 5 bases from J, the junction kept 9 bases outside the gene matches. This CDR3 comprises 15 residues. Germline V gene data show CDR1 as GTSNPN and CDR2 as SVGIG (reference sequence). CDR3 in amino acids: CAWSGSTGSLDTQYF. The CDR3 bases are TGTGCCTGGAGTGGCTCGACAGGGTCTTTAGATACGCAGTATTTT.

Many counts were recorded for this clonotype. The chain uses TRBV7-9 and TRBJ2-7; D is unresolved. The germline gives CDR1 SEHNR, CDR2 FQNEAQ (reference sequence). CDR3 length equals 13 residues. V dropped 5 bases and J dropped 2 bases, with 10 bases sitting between them. This chain's CDR3 is CASSQSLTYEQYF. The CDR3 DNA follows: TGTGCCAGCAGCCAGAGTCTGACCTACGAGCAGTACTTC.

This clonotype was detected ten times or more. The chain has TRBV12-3 or TRBV12-4 and TRBJ1-1; no reliable D call. CDR3 length equals 11 residues. Trimming pared 2 bases from V and 9 bases from J, leaving 7 bases between. CDR3 in DNA: TGTGCCAGCAGTTTAACTCATCAAGCTTTCTTT. Its protein product is CASSLTHQAFF.

Remarks on this clonotype: This may be a read error, as it is one base from a much larger clone. The chain recombines TRBV20-1 with TRBJ2-7, with a possible D match to TRBD1 (6 bases). Germline CDR1 is DFQATT and CDR2 is SNEGSKA (reference sequence). There are 14 residues in the CDR3. DNA of the CDR3: TGCTGTGCTAGAGCCGAGGGACATATCTACGAGCAGTACTTC. Translation gives CCARAEGHIYEQYF.

This chain links TRBV14 with TRBJ2-1, with 13 bases identical to TRBD2. J lost 8 bases, V lost 1 base, and 5 bases had no gene match. Germline CDR1 reads SGHDN; CDR2 reads FVKESK. This CDR3 has 16 amino acids. CDR3 sequence reads: CASSQVTSGRWDEQFF. CDR3 DNA sequence: TGTGCCAGCAGCCAAGTGACTAGCGGGAGGTGGGATGAGCAGTTCTTC.

This clonotype was seen a few times. V usage is TRBV4-2 and J usage is TRBJ2-2; TRBD1 or TRBD2 may be the D gene (6 bases each). Germline V gives CDR1 LGHNA, CDR2 YNFKEQ. The CDR3 covers 17 residues. V lost 7 bases to trimming and J lost 2 bases, with 20 bases between them. The CDR3 DNA sequence: TGTGCCAGCAATCAGGGGCGCAGGGACTCTAACACCGGGGAGCTGTTTTTT. It specifies CASNQGRRDSNTGELFF.

Ten or more counts support this clonotype. This sequence joins TRBV27 and TRBJ2-7; no clear D gene. Trimming took 3 bases from V and 2 from J, leaving 14 bases between them. This CDR3 contains 15 residues. The germline V gene has CDR1 MNHEY and CDR2 SMNVEV (reference sequence). The CDR3 here is CASSLIIAWAYEQYF. For the CDR3, the DNA is TGTGCCAGCAGTTTGATTATTGCGTGGGCCTACGAGCAGTACTTC.

This clonotype was observed many times. The V call is TRBV6-2 or TRBV6-3, the J call TRBJ1-1, with a possible D match to TRBD1 (6 bases). This CDR3 has 16 residues. Germline-derived CDR1 and CDR2 are MNHEY and SVGEGT. V lost 8 bases to trimming and J lost 2 bases, with 21 bases between them. The CDR3 sequence: CASGTEVAGANTEAFF. CDR3 coding DNA: TGTGCCAGCGGCACTGAGGTCGCAGGGGCAAACACTGAAGCTTTCTTT.

This clonotype appeared a few times. The chain carries TRBV6-1 and TRBJ2-7, with D possibly being TRBD1 (6 bases). From germline, CDR1 is MNHNS and CDR2 SASEGT. Trimming left V 8 bases short and J 0 bases short, with 14 bases between. CDR3 length equals 14 residues. The CDR3 bases are TGTGCCAGCGTCTTGTCAGGGGACTCCTACGAGCAGTACTTC. The encoded protein is CASVLSGDSYEQYF.

This clonotype was seen more than once but under ten times. The chain carries TRBV6-1 and TRBJ2-1; TRBD2 is a possible D gene (5 bases). Trimming took 6 bases from V and 8 from J, leaving 14 bases between them. In germline, CDR1 is MNHNS, CDR2 SASEGT. CDR3 length: 13 amino acids. This CDR3 is CASSRRFRDEQFF. The CDR3 region has the DNA TGTGCCAGCAGCCGGAGGTTTCGGGATGAGCAGTTCTTC.

This clonotype was recorded many times. This chain joins TRBV27 and TRBJ1-5; D uncertain. The germline CDR1 and CDR2 sequences are MNHEY and SMNVEV (reference sequence). This CDR3 is 14 amino acids long. Trimming took 2 bases from V and 0 from J, leaving 5 bases between them. CDR3 sequence: CASSLQASNQPQHF. Here the CDR3 DNA reads TGTGCCAGCAGTTTACAGGCTAGCAATCAGCCCCAGCATTTT.

The CDR3 sequence: CASSRDYFTYEQYF. CDR3 bases: TGTGCCAGCAGCCGCGACTATTTTACCTACGAGCAGTACTTC. The chain links TRBV5-6 to TRBJ2-7; tentative D call: TRBD2 (5 bases). The CDR3 is made up of 14 amino acids. Germline V gene data show CDR1 as SGHDT and CDR2 as YYEEEE. Trimming pared 4 bases from V and 2 bases from J, leaving 13 bases between.